At least ten counts were recorded for the clone carrying this T cell receptor (beta chain). This entry belongs to a study of T cells in Graves' hyperthyroidism and ophthalmopathy. There were TCR beta CDR3 regions amplified from RNA transcripts. The HTBI primer set was used in a first-round RT-PCR of the TCR CDR3. TCRdb reprocessed the multiplex PCR reads with MiXCR, giving one entry per CDR3 protein. The data hold around 250,000 distinct CDR3 sequences, with just over 14% observed a single time. This CDR3 is 15 amino acids long. V was trimmed by 3 bases and J by 1 base, leaving 12 bases between them. CDR1 is MGHRA, CDR2 YSYEKL, per germline.

The sequenced sample consisted of blood. The chain combines TRBV4-1 with TRBJ1-1; the D gene is possibly TRBD1 (6 bases). The clonotype comes from a middle-aged woman with Graves' hyperthyroidism that later progressed to Graves' ophthalmopathy. The CDR3 sequence: CASSQYGQWNTEAFF. The CDR3 DNA follows: TGCGCCAGCAGCCAGTACGGACAGTGGAACACTGAAGCTTTCTTT.